Presented here are 17 T cell receptor beta chains from one specimen sequenced in a study of Graves' ophthalmopathy and Graves' hyperthyroidism. Amplification from RNA transcripts yielded the TCR beta CDR3 regions. HTBI-primed RT-PCR formed the first round, and a multiplex PCR formed the second. TCRdb recomputed calls from the multiplex PCR reads with MiXCR, one row per CDR3 protein. This table has some 360,000 distinct CDR3 sequences, 15% to 20% appearing once. Source material: peripheral blood. These receptors originate from an adult woman with stable Graves' hyperthyroidism.

V is TRBV30 and J is TRBJ2-4, with TRBD2 matching over 7 bases. The J call may be wrong; the DNA end is better matched by TRBJ2-1. The CDR3 is 13 amino acids. Germline V gene data show CDR1 as GTSNPN and CDR2 as SVGIG (reference sequence). The CDR3 DNA sequence: TGTGCCTGGAGTGTTGGGGGGGACAATGAGCAGTTCTTC. Translated: CAWSVGGDNEQFF.

This chain links TRBV5-1 with TRBJ2-5; 7 positions agree with TRBD2. The J segment lost 4 bases and the V segment lost 4 bases, leaving 16 bases of the junction unmatched. Germline V lookup: CDR1 SGHRS, CDR2 YFSETQ. The CDR3 covers 17 residues. CDR3 loop: CASSVQPPVLAAETQYF. The CDR3 coding sequence is TGCGCCAGCAGCGTGCAACCACCCGTCCTAGCGGCAGAGACCCAGTACTTC. Filled out from reference TRBV5-1 and TRBJ2-5, the complete variable domain reads KAGVTQTPRYLIKTRGQQVTLSCSPISGHRSVSWYQQTPGQGLQFLFEYFSETQRNKGNFPGRFSGRQFSNSRSEMNVSTLELGDSALYLCASSVQPPVLAAETQYFGPGTRLLVL.

The chain is built from TRBV4-1 and TRBJ1-2; D unclear. Trimming removed 0 bases from V and 7 bases from J, with 9 bases in between. The CDR3 is 13 amino acids. Germline CDR1 MGHRA, CDR2 YSYEKL. DNA of the CDR3: TGCGCCAGCAGCCAAGATCCAGGAGGTGGCTACACCTTC. Translated, it gives CASSQDPGGGYTF.

This chain connects TRBV29-1 to TRBJ2-2; TRBD2 might be the D (6 bases). This CDR3 is built from 12 residues. Trimming removed 7 bases from V and 3 bases from J, with 9 bases in between. Looked up from germline, CDR1 is SQVTM and CDR2 is ANQGSEA. In DNA form, the CDR3 reads TGCAGCGGGGGGGAGTACACCGGGGAGCTGTTTTTT. Translating it yields CSGGEYTGELFF.

This clonotype was found many times. The gene calls are TRBV9 and TRBJ2-2; D may be TRBD1 or TRBD2 (5 bases each). The CDR3 consists of 18 residues. The V and J ends lost 3 bases and 1 base respectively, with 19 bases between them. From germline, CDR1 is SGDLS and CDR2 YYNGEE. The CDR3 coding sequence is TGTGCCAGCAGCGCCAACACGCTCACGGGGCGGAACACCGGGGAGCTGTTTTTT. Amino acids: CASSANTLTGRNTGELFF.

This clonotype was seen ten or more times. The J gene is TRBJ2-5, the V gene TRBV6-5, with D perhaps being TRBD1 or TRBD2 (6 bases each). V dropped 2 bases and J dropped 5 bases, with 12 bases sitting between them. The CDR3 spans 14 residues. Germline CDR1 and CDR2: MNHEY and SVGAGI. In nucleotides, the CDR3 is TGTGCCAGCAGTTACGGGGGGCGGAGTGAGACCCAGTACTTC. This sequence encodes CASSYGGRSETQYF.

This clonotype has a count of ten or more. The rearrangement uses TRBV27 and TRBJ2-7, with 7 nucleotides matching TRBD2. The germline V gene encodes CDR1 MNHEY and CDR2 SMNVEV (reference sequence). This CDR3 region has 11 residues. With V trimmed by 7 bases and J by 7 bases, 4 bases remained unmatched. The CDR3 DNA reads TGTGCCAGCACGGGGCGGGGGGAGCAGTACTTC. This codes for CASTGRGEQYF.

This chain uses TRBV29-1 with TRBJ2-7; 10 nucleotides agree with TRBD2. The germline CDR1 and CDR2 sequences are SQVTM and ANQGSEA. V was pared by 6 bases and J by 2 bases, with 4 bases of the junction left unmatched. CDR3 size: 13 residues. As DNA, the CDR3 is TGCAGCGTGGGGACTAGCGTGACCTACGAGCAGTACTTC. As protein: CSVGTSVTYEQYF.

Many counts were recorded for this clonotype. The chain joins TRBV20-1 to TRBJ2-2; 10 nucleotides match TRBD1. This CDR3 has 18 amino acids. Germline lookup yields CDR1 DFQATT and CDR2 SNEGSKA (reference sequence). J gave up 1 base and V 2 bases, and 10 bases lay outside the gene matches. The CDR3 is CSARRGQGSRVNTGELFF. The CDR3 bases are TGCAGTGCTAGAAGGGGACAGGGGAGTAGGGTGAACACCGGGGAGCTGTTTTTT.

In this sample, this clonotype turned up a few times. This chain uses TRBV4-1 with TRBJ1-2, with TRBD1 matching 8 bases. With V trimmed by 2 bases and J by 8 bases, 10 bases remained unmatched. In germline, CDR1 is MGHRA, CDR2 YSYEKL. CDR3 length: 15 amino acids. This CDR3 is CASSQIRGRNEGYTF. In nucleotides, the CDR3 is TGCGCCAGCAGCCAAATCAGGGGGCGAAATGAGGGCTACACCTTC.

This clonotype was observed many times. The V and J genes are TRBV28 and TRBJ2-7; weak D call: TRBD2 (5 bases). The CDR3 contains 14 residues. Trimming left V 6 bases short and J 7 bases short, with 19 bases between. Germline V gene data show CDR1 as MDHEN and CDR2 as SYDVKM. The CDR3 spells CASRNTGIITEQYF. The CDR3 coding sequence is TGTGCCAGCAGAAACACGGGAATTATTACGGAGCAGTACTTC.

This clonotype was recorded many times. This rearrangement joins TRBV5-1 to TRBJ2-7; 11 nucleotides line up with TRBD1. The CDR3 is 12 amino acids. Germline V lookup: CDR1 SGHRS, CDR2 YFSETQ. After removal of 6 bases from V and 6 bases from J, the junction contained 2 bases not matched to a gene. CDR3 amino acids: CASTGQGGEQYF. In DNA, the CDR3 is TGCGCCAGCACGGGACAGGGGGGCGAGCAGTACTTC.

This clonotype was seen repeatedly, ten times or more. The J gene is TRBJ1-2, the V gene TRBV28; TRBD1 agrees at 8 bases. Germline V gene data show CDR1 as MDHEN and CDR2 as SYDVKM. Germline trimming cut 6 bases from V and 4 bases from J; bases unmatched to any gene: 4. The CDR3 is 13 residues long. The CDR3 sequence is CASSLDRVYGYTF. The CDR3 DNA sequence: TGTGCCAGCAGCCTGGACAGGGTCTATGGCTACACCTTC.

In regard to this clonotype: Being one base from a much bigger clone, this may be a read error. The chain recombines TRBV9 with TRBJ2-5, with 11 bases lining up with TRBD2. CDR3 length: 16 amino acids. Germline CDR1 SGDLS, CDR2 YYNGEE. The CDR3 sequence is CASSAALAGVGETQDF. The CDR3 DNA is TGTGCCAGCAGCGCCGCACTAGCGGGAGTGGGAGAGACCCAGGACTTC.

The gene calls are TRBV6-1 and TRBJ2-5; 10 bases line up with TRBD1. After removal of 3 bases from V and 5 bases from J, the junction contained 6 bases not matched to a gene. This CDR3 is 15 amino acids long. The germline gives CDR1 MNHNS, CDR2 SASEGT. For the CDR3, the DNA is TGTGCCAGCAGTGACCAGACAGGGGGCTGGGAGACCCAGTACTTC. Its translation: CASSDQTGGWETQYF.

This clonotype was recorded many times. The chain is built from TRBV13 and TRBJ2-5; 9 bases align to TRBD1. The CDR3 runs to 15 residues. V was clipped by 2 bases and J by 4 bases; unmatched bases: 5. CDR1 is PRHDT and CDR2 is FYEKMQ in the germline V gene (reference sequence). As DNA, the CDR3 is TGTGCCAGCAGCTTACACAGGGGGCCCGGAGAGACCCAGTACTTC. Its protein product is CASSLHRGPGETQYF.

This clonotype was seen many times. The chain is built from TRBV28 and TRBJ2-7, with a weak D call TRBD1 (6 bases). The CDR3 has 14 amino acids. V lost 4 bases and J lost 5, with 15 bases in between. The V gene's germline CDR1 is MDHEN and CDR2 SYDVKM. The CDR3 region has the DNA TGTGCCAGCAGTTCGAGGGACATCCGCCACGAGCAGTACTTC. As protein: CASSSRDIRHEQYF.